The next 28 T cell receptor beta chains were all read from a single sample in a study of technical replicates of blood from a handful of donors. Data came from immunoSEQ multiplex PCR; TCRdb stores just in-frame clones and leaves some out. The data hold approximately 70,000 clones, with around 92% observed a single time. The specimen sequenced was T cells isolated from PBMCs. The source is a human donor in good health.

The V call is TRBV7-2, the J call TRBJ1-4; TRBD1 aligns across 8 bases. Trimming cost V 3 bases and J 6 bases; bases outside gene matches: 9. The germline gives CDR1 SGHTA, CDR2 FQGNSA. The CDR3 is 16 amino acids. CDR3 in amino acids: CASSLGTGGWHEKLFF. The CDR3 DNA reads TGTGCCAGCAGCTTGGGAACAGGGGGATGGCATGAAAAACTGTTTTTT.

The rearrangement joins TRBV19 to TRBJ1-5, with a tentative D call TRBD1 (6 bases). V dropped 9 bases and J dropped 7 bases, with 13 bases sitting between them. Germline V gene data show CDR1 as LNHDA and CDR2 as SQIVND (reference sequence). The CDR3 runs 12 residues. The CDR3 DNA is TGTGCCAGCCGGGGGGCCGACCAGCCCCAGCATTTT. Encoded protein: CASRGADQPQHF.

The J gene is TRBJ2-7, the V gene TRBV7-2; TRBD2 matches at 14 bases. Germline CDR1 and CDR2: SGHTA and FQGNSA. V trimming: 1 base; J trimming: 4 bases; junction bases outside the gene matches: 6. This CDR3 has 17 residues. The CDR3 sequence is CASSLGTSGRSTYEQYF. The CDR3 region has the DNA TGTGCCAGCAGCTTAGGGACTAGCGGGAGGAGTACATACGAGCAGTACTTC. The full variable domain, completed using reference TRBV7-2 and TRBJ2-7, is GAGVSQSPSNKVTEKGKDVELRCDPISGHTALYWYRQSLGQGLEFLIYFQGNSAPDKSGLPSDRFSAERTGGSVSTLTIQRTQQEDSAVYLCASSLGTSGRSTYEQYFGPGTRLTVT.

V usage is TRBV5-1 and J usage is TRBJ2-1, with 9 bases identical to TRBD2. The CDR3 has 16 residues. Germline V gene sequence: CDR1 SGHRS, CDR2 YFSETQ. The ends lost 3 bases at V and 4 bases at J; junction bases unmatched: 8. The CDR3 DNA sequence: TGCGCCAGCAGCTCGGCGCCTAGCGGGGTTTACAATGAGCAGTTCTTC. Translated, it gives CASSSAPSGVYNEQFF.

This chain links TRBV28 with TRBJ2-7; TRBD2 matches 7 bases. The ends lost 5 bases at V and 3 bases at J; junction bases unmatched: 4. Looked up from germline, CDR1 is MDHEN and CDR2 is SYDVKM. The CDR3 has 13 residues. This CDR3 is CASSLWTSYEQYF. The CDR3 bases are TGTGCCAGCAGTCTTTGGACTAGCTACGAGCAGTACTTC.

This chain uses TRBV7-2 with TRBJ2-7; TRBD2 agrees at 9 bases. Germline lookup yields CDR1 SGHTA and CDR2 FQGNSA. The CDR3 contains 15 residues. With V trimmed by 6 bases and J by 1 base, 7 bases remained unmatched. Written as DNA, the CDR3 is TGTGCCAGCAGTTTCACTAGCGGGCCTTCCTACGAGCAGTACTTC. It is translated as CASSFTSGPSYEQYF. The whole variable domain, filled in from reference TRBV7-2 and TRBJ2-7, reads GAGVSQSPSNKVTEKGKDVELRCDPISGHTALYWYRQSLGQGLEFLIYFQGNSAPDKSGLPSDRFSAERTGGSVSTLTIQRTQQEDSAVYLCASSFTSGPSYEQYFGPGTRLTVT.

This CDR3 is CASSSGLAGDTDTQYF. CDR3 sequence (DNA): TGTGCCAGCAGCTCCGGACTAGCGGGAGATACAGATACGCAGTATTTT. V usage is TRBV13 and J usage is TRBJ2-3; 13 positions agree with TRBD2. This CDR3 is 16 amino acids long. V lost 4 bases to trimming and J lost 3 bases; unmatched junction nucleotides: 4. Germline V gene lookup returns CDR1 PRHDT and CDR2 FYEKMQ (reference sequence).

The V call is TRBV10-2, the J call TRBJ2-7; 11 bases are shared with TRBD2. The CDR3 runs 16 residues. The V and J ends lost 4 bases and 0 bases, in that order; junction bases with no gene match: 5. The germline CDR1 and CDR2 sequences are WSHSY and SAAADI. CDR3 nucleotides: TGCGCCAGCAGTGCCCTTACTAGCGGGAGCTCCTACGAGCAGTACTTC. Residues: CASSALTSGSSYEQYF.

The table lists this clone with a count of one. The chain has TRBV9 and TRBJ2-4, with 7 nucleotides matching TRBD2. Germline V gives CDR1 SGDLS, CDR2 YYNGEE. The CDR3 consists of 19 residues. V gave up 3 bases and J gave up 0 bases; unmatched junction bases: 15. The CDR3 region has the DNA TGTGCCAGCAGCGCCCCACGGATGGGGGGGTCGCTAGCCAAAAACATTCAGTACTTC. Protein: CASSAPRMGGSLAKNIQYF.

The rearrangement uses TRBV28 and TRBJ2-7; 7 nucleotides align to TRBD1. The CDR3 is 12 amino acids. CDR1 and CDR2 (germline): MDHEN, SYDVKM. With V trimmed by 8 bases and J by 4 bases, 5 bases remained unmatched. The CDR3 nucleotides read TGTGCCAGCTGGGACAGCCATTACGAGCAGTACTTC. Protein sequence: CASWDSHYEQYF.

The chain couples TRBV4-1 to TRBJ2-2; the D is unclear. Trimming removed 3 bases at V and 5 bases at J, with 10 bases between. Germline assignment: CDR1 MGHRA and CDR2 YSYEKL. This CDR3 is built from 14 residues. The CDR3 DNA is TGCGCCAGCAGCCATTCGGTAATTACCGGGGAGCTGTTTTTT. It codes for CASSHSVITGELFF.

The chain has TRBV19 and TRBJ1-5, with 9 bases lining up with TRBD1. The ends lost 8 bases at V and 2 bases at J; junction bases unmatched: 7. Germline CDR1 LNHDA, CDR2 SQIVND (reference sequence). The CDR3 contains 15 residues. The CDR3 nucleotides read TGTGCCAGTCGGCCGGGACAGGGAGGCAATCAGCCCCAGCATTTT. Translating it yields CASRPGQGGNQPQHF. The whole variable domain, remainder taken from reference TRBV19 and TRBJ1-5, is DGGITQSPKYLFRKEGQNVTLSCEQNLNHDAMYWYRQDPGQGLRLIYYSQIVNDFQKGDIAEGYSVSREKKESFPLTVTSAQKNPTAFYLCASRPGQGGNQPQHFGDGTRLSIL.

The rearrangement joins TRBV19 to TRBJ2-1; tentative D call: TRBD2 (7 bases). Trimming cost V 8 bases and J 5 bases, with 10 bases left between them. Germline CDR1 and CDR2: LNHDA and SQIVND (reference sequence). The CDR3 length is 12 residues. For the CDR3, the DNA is TGTGCCAGTGGAGGGGGGGACAATGAGCAGTTCTTC. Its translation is CASGGGDNEQFF.

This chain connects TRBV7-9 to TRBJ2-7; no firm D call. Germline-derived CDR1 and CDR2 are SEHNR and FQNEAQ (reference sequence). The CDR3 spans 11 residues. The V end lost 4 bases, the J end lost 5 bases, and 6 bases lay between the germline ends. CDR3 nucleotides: TGTGCCAGCAGCTACGAGGACGAGCAGTACTTC. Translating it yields CASSYEDEQYF.

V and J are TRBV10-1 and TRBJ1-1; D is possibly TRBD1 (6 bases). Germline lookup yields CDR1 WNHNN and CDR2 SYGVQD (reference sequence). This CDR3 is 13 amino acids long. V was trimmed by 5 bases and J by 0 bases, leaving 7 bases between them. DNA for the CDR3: TGCGCCAGCAGTAGGACAGTGAACACTGAAGCTTTCTTT. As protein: CASSRTVNTEAFF.

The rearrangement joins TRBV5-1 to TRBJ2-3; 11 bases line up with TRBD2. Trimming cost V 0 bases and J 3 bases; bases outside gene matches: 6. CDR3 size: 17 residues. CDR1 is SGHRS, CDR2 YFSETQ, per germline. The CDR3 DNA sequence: TGCGCCAGCAGCTTGGGAGCGATAGCGGGAGGGACAGATACGCAGTATTTT. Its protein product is CASSLGAIAGGTDTQYF.

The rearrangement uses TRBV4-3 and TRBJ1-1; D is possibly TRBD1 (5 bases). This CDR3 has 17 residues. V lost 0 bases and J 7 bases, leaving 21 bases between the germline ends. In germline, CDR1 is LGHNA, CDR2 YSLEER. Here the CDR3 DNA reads TGCGCCAGCAGCCAAGACCTTCGGACACCTCCTTTTAATGAAGCTTTCTTT. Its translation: CASSQDLRTPPFNEAFF.

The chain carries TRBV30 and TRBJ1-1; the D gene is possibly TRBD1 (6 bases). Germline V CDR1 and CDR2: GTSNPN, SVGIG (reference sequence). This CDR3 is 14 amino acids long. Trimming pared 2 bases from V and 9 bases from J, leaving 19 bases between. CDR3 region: CAWSYFTGSNQAFF. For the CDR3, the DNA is TGTGCCTGGAGTTATTTTACAGGGTCTAATCAAGCTTTCTTT.

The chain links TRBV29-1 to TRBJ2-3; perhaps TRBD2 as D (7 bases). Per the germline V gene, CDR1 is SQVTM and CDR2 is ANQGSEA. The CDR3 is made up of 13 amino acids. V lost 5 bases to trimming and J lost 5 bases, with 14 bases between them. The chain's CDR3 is CSVTKGGGDTQYF. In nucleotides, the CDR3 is TGCAGCGTTACTAAAGGGGGGGGAGATACGCAGTATTTT.

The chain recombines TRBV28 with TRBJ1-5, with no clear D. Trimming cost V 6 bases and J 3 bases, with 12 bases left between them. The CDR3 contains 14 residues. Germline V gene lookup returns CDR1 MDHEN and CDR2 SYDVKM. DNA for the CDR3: TGTGCCAGCAGCCTCGGGGTTGACAATCAGCCCCAGCATTTT. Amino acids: CASSLGVDNQPQHF. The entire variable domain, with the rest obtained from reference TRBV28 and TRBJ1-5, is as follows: DVKVTQSSRYLVKRTGEKVFLECVQDMDHENMFWYRQDPGLGLRLIYFSYDVKMKEKGDIPEGYSVSREKKERFSLILESASTNQTSMYLCASSLGVDNQPQHFGDGTRLSIL.

CDR3 sequence: CASSLTGTGELFF. The CDR3 nucleotides are TGCGCCAGCAGCTTGACAGGCACCGGGGAGCTGTTTTTT. The chain combines TRBV5-1 with TRBJ2-2, with D perhaps TRBD1 (5 bases). Germline V CDR1 and CDR2: SGHRS, YFSETQ. V lost 1 base, J lost 4 bases, and 5 bases lay in between. The CDR3 loop spans 13 amino acids.

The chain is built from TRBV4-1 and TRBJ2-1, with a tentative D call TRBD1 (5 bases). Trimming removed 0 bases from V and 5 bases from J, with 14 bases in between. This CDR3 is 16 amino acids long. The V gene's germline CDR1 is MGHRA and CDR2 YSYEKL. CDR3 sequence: CASSQEGRVYDNEQFF. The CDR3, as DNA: TGCGCCAGCAGCCAAGAGGGCAGGGTGTACGACAATGAGCAGTTCTTC.

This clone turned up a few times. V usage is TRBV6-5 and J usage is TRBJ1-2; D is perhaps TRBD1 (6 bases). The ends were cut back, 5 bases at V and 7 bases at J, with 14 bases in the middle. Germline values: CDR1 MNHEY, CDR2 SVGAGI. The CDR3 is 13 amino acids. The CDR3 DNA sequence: TGTGCCAGCAGTCCCACAGGGTTCGGTGGCTACACCTTC. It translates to CASSPTGFGGYTF.

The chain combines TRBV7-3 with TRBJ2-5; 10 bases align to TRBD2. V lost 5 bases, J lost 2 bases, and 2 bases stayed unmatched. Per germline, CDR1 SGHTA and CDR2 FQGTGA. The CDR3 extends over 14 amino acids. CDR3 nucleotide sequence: TGTGCCAGCAGCCCTAGCGGGAGTCAAGAGACCCAGTACTTC. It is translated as CASSPSGSQETQYF.

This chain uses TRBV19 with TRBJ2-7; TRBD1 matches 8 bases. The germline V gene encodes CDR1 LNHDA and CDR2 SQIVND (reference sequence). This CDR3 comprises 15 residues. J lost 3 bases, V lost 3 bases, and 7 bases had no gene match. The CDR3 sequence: CASSMDRDGFYEQYF. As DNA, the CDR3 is TGTGCCAGTAGTATGGACAGGGACGGTTTCTACGAGCAGTACTTC.

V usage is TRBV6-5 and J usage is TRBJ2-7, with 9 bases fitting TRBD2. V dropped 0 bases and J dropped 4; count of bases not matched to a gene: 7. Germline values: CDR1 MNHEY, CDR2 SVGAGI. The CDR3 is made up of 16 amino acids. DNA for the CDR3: TGTGCCAGCAGTTACTCAGGAACTAGCGGGCCGTACGAGCAGTACTTC. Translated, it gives CASSYSGTSGPYEQYF.

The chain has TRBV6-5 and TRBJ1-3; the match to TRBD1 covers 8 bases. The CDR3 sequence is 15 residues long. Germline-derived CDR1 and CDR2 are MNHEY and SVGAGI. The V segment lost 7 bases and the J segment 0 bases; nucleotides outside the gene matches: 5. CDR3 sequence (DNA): TGTGCCAGCACCCAGGGGGCCAGCTCTGGAAACACCATATATTTT. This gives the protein CASTQGASSGNTIYF.

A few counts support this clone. The CDR3: CASSPETGTNYGYTF. DNA for the CDR3: TGTGCCAGCAGCCCGGAGACAGGGACAAACTATGGCTACACCTTC. V and J are TRBV5-4 and TRBJ1-2; 7 nucleotides match TRBD1. The CDR3 runs 15 residues. Germline lookup yields CDR1 SGHNT and CDR2 YYREEE (reference sequence). V was clipped by 4 bases and J by 2 bases; unmatched bases: 8.